One sample yielded the 22 T cell receptor beta chains listed below, sequenced in a study of cytomegalovirus exposure and HLA in healthy donors (dated by TCRdb to between 2016 and 2019). Library creation used the immunoSEQ multiplex PCR assay. For the multiplex PCR, a mixture combining 60 forward primers for TCR Vbeta segments and 13 reverse primers for TCR Jbeta segments was used. TCRdb provides this immuneACCESS table in a form limited to in-frame rearrangements. Some clones are lacking; in checked studies, under half of them reflect an unresolved V gene, and why the rest are absent is not known. Within this sample are 120,000 or so clones, with approximately 80% of them counted one time only. Of the sample, 1% is held by the ten largest clones. The material sequenced was PBMCs. These TCRs come from a middle-aged man in good health and CMV-seronegative.

This rearrangement joins TRBV7-9 to TRBJ1-1; 7 bases are shared with TRBD1. In germline, CDR1 is SEHNR, CDR2 FQNEAQ (reference sequence). V was pared by 1 base and J by 7 bases, with 6 bases of the junction left unmatched. This CDR3 spans 14 amino acids. CDR3: CASSLVFRDSEAFF. The CDR3 coding sequence is TGTGCCAGCAGCTTAGTATTCCGGGACAGTGAAGCTTTCTTT.

J is TRBJ2-1 and V is TRBV5-1, with 9 bases lining up with TRBD1. The CDR3 consists of 13 residues. Per the germline V gene, CDR1 is SGHRS and CDR2 is YFSETQ. The V gene end was trimmed by 3 bases and the J gene end by 9 bases; junction bases not matched to a gene: 4. CDR3 sequence: CASSSGTGTEQFF. The CDR3 nucleotides read TGCGCCAGCAGCTCCGGGACAGGGACTGAGCAGTTCTTC.

The chain has TRBV7-2 and TRBJ2-6; D is perhaps TRBD1 (6 bases). V shed 3 bases and J shed 1 base, with 19 bases lying between them. The CDR3 extends over 19 amino acids. CDR1 is SGHTA and CDR2 is FQGNSA in the germline V gene. Here the CDR3 reads CASSLTGLQLVSGANVLTF. The CDR3 DNA reads TGTGCCAGCAGCTTGACAGGTCTACAGCTAGTATCTGGGGCCAACGTCCTGACTTTC.

A few counts support this clone. This chain connects TRBV29-1 to TRBJ2-1, with a tentative D call TRBD1 (6 bases). Germline-derived CDR1 and CDR2 are SQVTM and ANQGSEA. Trimming stripped 8 bases from V and 6 bases from J, with 17 bases between. This CDR3 is 13 amino acids long. The CDR3 nucleotides are TGCAGCACCAACCGGGACATCACCAATGAGCAGTTCTTC. Translating it yields CSTNRDITNEQFF.

CDR3 coding DNA: TGTGCCTGGAGTCAAATTGGGACAGTGCATTCACCCCTCCACTTT. Translating it yields CAWSQIGTVHSPLHF. The J gene is TRBJ1-6, the V gene TRBV30; 7 bases line up with TRBD1. CDR3 length equals 15 residues. Trimming at V came to 2 bases and at J to 8 bases, leaving 9 bases not matched to a gene. CDR1 GTSNPN and CDR2 SVGIG come from the germline V gene (reference sequence).

This clone was found a few times. The rearrangement uses TRBV27 and TRBJ1-5; D unclear. Germline assignment: CDR1 MNHEY and CDR2 SMNVEV (reference sequence). V was clipped by 3 bases and J by 3 bases, with 9 bases between them. The length of the CDR3 is 14 residues. The CDR3 DNA sequence: TGTGCCAGCAGTTTCGGAGGGAACAATCAGCCCCAGCATTTT. Translation gives CASSFGGNNQPQHF.

V is TRBV5-1 and J is TRBJ2-1; D gene ambiguous. The V end was cut by 0 bases, the J end by 5 bases, with 9 bases between. Per the germline V gene, CDR1 is SGHRS and CDR2 is YFSETQ. The length of the CDR3 is 14 residues. The CDR3 spells CASSLGAVNNEQFF. The CDR3, as DNA: TGCGCCAGCAGCTTGGGGGCCGTTAACAATGAGCAGTTCTTC.

The chain is built from TRBV7-2 and TRBJ2-3; D remains unclear. Looked up from germline, CDR1 is SGHTA and CDR2 is FQGNSA. Deletions cut 4 bases from V and 4 bases from J, with 9 bases between. The CDR3 consists of 13 residues. CDR3 bases: TGTGCCAGCAGCTCCGAGTCGGCAGATACGCAGTATTTT. As protein: CASSSESADTQYF.

This chain connects TRBV2 to TRBJ2-2, with D uncertain. The CDR3 is 15 residues long. V was clipped by 4 bases and J by 3 bases, with 12 bases between them. CDR1 is SNHLY, CDR2 FYNNEI, per germline. DNA of the CDR3: TGTGCCAGCAGTGGGTCAACTACCCACACCGGGGAGCTGTTTTTT. Translated, it gives CASSGSTTHTGELFF.

The chain is built from TRBV19 and TRBJ1-2; the match to TRBD1 covers 10 bases. V gave up 8 bases and J gave up 7 bases; unmatched junction bases: 10. The CDR3 is 14 residues long. CDR1 is LNHDA, CDR2 SQIVND, per germline (reference sequence). This CDR3 reads CASGIGTGVFGYTF. The CDR3 bases are TGTGCCAGTGGGATAGGGACAGGGGTATTTGGCTACACCTTC.

This clone was seen only once. The V call is TRBV7-6, the J call TRBJ2-7; the match to TRBD1 covers 12 bases. From germline, CDR1 is SGHVS and CDR2 FNYEAQ. The length of the CDR3 is 15 residues. J was trimmed by 4 bases and V by 5 bases; bases with no gene match: 6. The CDR3 region has the DNA TGTGCCAGCAGCAGAGGGACAGGGGGCGGTTACGAGCAGTACTTC. Protein product: CASSRGTGGGYEQYF.

This clone was counted once. The chain joins TRBV19 to TRBJ1-1; D is unresolved. Trimming took off 9 bases at V and 5 bases at J, with 10 bases between the two ends. Germline CDR1 LNHDA, CDR2 SQIVND (reference sequence). The CDR3 totals 11 residues. The CDR3 DNA is TGTGCCAGCACGCTAGGAACTGAAGCTTTCTTT. Translation: CASTLGTEAFF.

The chain carries TRBV15 and TRBJ1-1; TRBD1 matches at 9 bases. J lost 1 base, V lost 0 bases, and 15 bases had no gene match. Germline values: CDR1 LNHNV, CDR2 YYDKDF (reference sequence). CDR3 length: 20 amino acids. The CDR3 loop is CATSRDQTGQGTIGNTEAFF. The CDR3 nucleotides read TGTGCCACCAGCAGAGATCAGACGGGACAGGGTACGATTGGGAACACTGAAGCTTTCTTT.

This clone was seen more than once but under ten times. V gene TRBV5-1 combines with J gene TRBJ2-1, with 8 bases that match TRBD2. Looked up from germline, CDR1 is SGHRS and CDR2 is YFSETQ. The ends lost 3 bases at V and 10 bases at J; junction bases unmatched: 3. This CDR3 contains 12 residues. The CDR3 DNA follows: TGCGCCAGCAGCTGGGGACTAGAGGAGCAGTTCTTC. Translated, it gives CASSWGLEEQFF.

The rearrangement links TRBV2 to TRBJ1-2; 10 nucleotides align to TRBD1. Losses at the gene ends were 6 bases for V and 4 bases for J; bases not matched to a gene: 8. There are 15 residues in the CDR3. The germline V gene has CDR1 SNHLY and CDR2 FYNNEI. CDR3 sequence: CASSLRDRGPYGYTF. The CDR3 nucleotides read TGTGCCAGCAGCCTCCGGGACAGGGGACCCTATGGCTACACCTTC.

The CDR3 loop reads CASSLLAGGKGHEQFF. CDR3 in DNA: TGTGCCAGCAGCTTACTTGCGGGAGGAAAGGGCCATGAGCAGTTCTTC. This chain uses TRBV7-3 with TRBJ2-1; 8 bases line up with TRBD2. Germline CDR1 and CDR2: SGHTA and FQGTGA. With 2 bases clipped from V and 8 bases from J, the junction kept 11 bases outside the gene matches. The CDR3 sequence is 16 residues long. The full variable domain, its missing parts supplied by reference TRBV7-3 and TRBJ2-1, is GAGVSQTPSNKVTEKGKYVELRCDPISGHTALYWYRQSLGQGPEFLIYFQGTGAADDSGLPNDRFFAVRPEGSVSTLKIQRTERGDSAVYLCASSLLAGGKGHEQFFGPGTRLTVL.

This clone was observed once. This sequence joins TRBV30 and TRBJ1-3; D not resolved. This CDR3 comprises 13 residues. Germline-derived CDR1 and CDR2 are GTSNPN and SVGIG (reference sequence). The V and J ends lost 0 bases and 0 bases respectively, with 3 bases between them. The CDR3 loop is CAWSVSSGNTIYF. The CDR3 DNA is TGTGCCTGGAGTGTGAGCTCTGGAAACACCATATATTTT.

This chain links TRBV11-2 with TRBJ2-3; 9 bases line up with TRBD2. The trim removed 4 bases at V and 4 bases at J, leaving 12 bases unmatched. Germline V gene sequence: CDR1 SGHAT, CDR2 FQNNGV. The CDR3 totals 17 residues. The CDR3 nucleotides read TGTGCCAGCAGCTCAAGAGGCCGACTAGCGGTCTCAGATACGCAGTATTTT. Translation: CASSSRGRLAVSDTQYF.

The sample holds a few counts of this clone. V is TRBV7-2 and J is TRBJ2-7, with D possibly being TRBD2 (6 bases). The CDR3 runs 14 residues. V was clipped by 1 base and J by 1 base, with 8 bases between them. In germline, CDR1 is SGHTA, CDR2 FQGNSA. The CDR3 nucleotides read TGTGCCAGCAGCTTAGGGAGCGGGTCCTACGAGCAGTACTTC. Protein: CASSLGSGSYEQYF. The whole variable domain, remainder taken from reference TRBV7-2 and TRBJ2-7, is GAGVSQSPSNKVTEKGKDVELRCDPISGHTALYWYRQSLGQGLEFLIYFQGNSAPDKSGLPSDRFSAERTGGSVSTLTIQRTQQEDSAVYLCASSLGSGSYEQYFGPGTRLTVT.

This sequence joins TRBV30 and TRBJ2-1; D may be TRBD2 (5 bases). The CDR3 extends over 12 amino acids. V was trimmed by 5 bases and J by 6 bases, leaving 11 bases between them. The V gene's germline CDR1 is GTSNPN and CDR2 SVGIG (reference sequence). CDR3 sequence (DNA): TGTGCCTGGGGGTTTGGAGGCAATGAGCAGTTCTTC. Translating it yields CAWGFGGNEQFF.

In DNA form, the CDR3 reads TGTGCCAGCAGTTTAGGAGCTGGGGGGGAGCAGTACTTC. It translates to CASSLGAGGEQYF. The J gene is TRBJ2-7, the V gene TRBV27, with TRBD2 as a possible D gene (6 bases). Trimming stripped 2 bases from V and 7 bases from J, with 12 bases between. The CDR3 length is 13 residues. Looked up from germline, CDR1 is MNHEY and CDR2 is SMNVEV (reference sequence).

The chain recombines TRBV28 with TRBJ1-1; maybe TRBD1 (6 bases). V gave up 7 bases and J gave up 1 base, with 16 bases separating them. From germline, CDR1 is MDHEN and CDR2 SYDVKM. The CDR3 covers 15 residues. CDR3 coding DNA: TGTGCCAGCATCGTTCCGGGACACCAGAACACTGAAGCTTTCTTT. Translating gives CASIVPGHQNTEAFF.